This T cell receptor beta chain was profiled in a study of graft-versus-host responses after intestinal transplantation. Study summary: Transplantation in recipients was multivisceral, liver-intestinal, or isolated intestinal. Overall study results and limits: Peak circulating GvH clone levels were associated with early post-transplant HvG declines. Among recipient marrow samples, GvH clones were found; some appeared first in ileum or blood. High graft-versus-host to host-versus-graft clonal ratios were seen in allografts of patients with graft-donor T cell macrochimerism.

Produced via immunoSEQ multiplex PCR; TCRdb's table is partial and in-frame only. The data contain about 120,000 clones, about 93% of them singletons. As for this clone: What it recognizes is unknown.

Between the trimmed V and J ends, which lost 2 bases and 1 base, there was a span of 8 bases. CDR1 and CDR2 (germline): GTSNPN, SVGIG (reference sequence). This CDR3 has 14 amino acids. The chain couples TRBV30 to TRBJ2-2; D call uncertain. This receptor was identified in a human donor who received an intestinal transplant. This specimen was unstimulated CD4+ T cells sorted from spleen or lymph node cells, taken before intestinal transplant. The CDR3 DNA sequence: TGTGCCTGGAGTCCCTACAAGAACACCGGGGAGCTGTTTTTT. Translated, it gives CAWSPYKNTGELFF.